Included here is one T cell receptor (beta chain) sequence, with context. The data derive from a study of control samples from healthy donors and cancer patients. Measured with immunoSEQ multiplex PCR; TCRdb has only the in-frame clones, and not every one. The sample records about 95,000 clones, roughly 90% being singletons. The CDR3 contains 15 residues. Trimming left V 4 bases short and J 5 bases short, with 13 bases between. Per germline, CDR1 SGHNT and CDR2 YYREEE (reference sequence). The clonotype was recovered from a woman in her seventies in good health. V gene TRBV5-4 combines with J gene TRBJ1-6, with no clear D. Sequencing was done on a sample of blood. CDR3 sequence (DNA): TGTGCCAGCAGCCCGGACTCCATCAATAATTCACCCCTCCACTTT. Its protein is CASSPDSINNSPLHF.